The source of this T cell receptor beta chain is a study of T cells in Graves' hyperthyroidism and ophthalmopathy. This clonotype was recorded at least ten times. Patients were excluded for uncontrolled infection, other autoimmune disease, pregnancy or lactation. It was RNA transcripts that yielded the amplified TCR beta CDR3 regions. Primed by the HTBI set, a first-round RT-PCR was run on the TCR CDR3. TCRdb processed the multiplex PCR reads anew with MiXCR; each CDR3 protein has one entry. Altogether around 97,000 distinct CDR3 sequences are present, roughly 44% being singletons, with the ten largest covering approximately 25%. The origin of this receptor is a man in his forties or fifties with Graves' hyperthyroidism. The sample consisted of blood.

CDR3 protein: CSASIASSTNEKLFF. The CDR3 bases are TGCAGTGCTTCTATAGCAAGTTCAACTAATGAAAAACTGTTTTTT. The chain is built from TRBV20-1 and TRBJ1-4; no clear D. Trimming stripped 5 bases from V and 0 bases from J, with 13 bases between. The CDR3 has 15 residues. CDR1 and CDR2 (germline): DFQATT, SNEGSKA (reference sequence).